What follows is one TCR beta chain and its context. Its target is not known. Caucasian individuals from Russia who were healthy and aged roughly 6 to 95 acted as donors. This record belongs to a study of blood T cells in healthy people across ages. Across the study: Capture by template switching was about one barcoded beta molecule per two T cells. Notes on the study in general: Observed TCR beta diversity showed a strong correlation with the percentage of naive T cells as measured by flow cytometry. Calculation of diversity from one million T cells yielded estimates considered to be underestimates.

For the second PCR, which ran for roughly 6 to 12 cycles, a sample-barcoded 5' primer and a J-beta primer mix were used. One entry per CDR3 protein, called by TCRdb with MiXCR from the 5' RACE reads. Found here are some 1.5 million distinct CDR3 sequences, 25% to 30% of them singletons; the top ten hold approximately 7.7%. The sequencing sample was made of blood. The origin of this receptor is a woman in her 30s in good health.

CDR3 in amino acids: CSATQPLAGGRGGKNIQYF. Here the CDR3 DNA reads TGCAGTGCTACGCAACCCCTAGCGGGGGGCCGGGGAGGCAAAAACATTCAGTACTTC. The chain employs TRBV20-1 and TRBJ2-4, with 11 bases lining up with TRBD2. This CDR3 region has 19 residues. V trimming: 4 bases; J trimming: 3 bases; junction bases outside the gene matches: 17. Germline V gene lookup returns CDR1 DFQATT and CDR2 SNEGSKA (reference sequence).